This TCR beta chain emerged from a study of blood T cell repertoires in COVID-19. Study overall: There were acute and convalescent COVID-19 samples, and they came from the United States, Italy and Spain. T cells, B-cell-depleted T cells, or PBMCs supplied cDNA or gDNA.

This table comes from immunoSEQ multiplex PCR, and its TCRdb copy is limited to in-frame clones, with some not included. The table shows under 350,000 clones, with about 92% occurring only once. Adults between roughly 18 and 100 years of age took part from 24 US areas. In assigning cohorts, the study relied on participant-reported clinical history. V shed 5 bases, J shed 4 bases, and the junction held 8 bases outside the gene matches. The CDR3 extends over 16 amino acids. The germline V gene encodes CDR1 SEHNR and CDR2 FQNEAQ (reference sequence). Material for sequencing was PBMCs or T cells enriched from blood (not recorded which). The V and J genes are TRBV7-9 and TRBJ1-3; 10 bases are a match to TRBD1. The TCR comes from a man in his sixties who had recovered from COVID-19. CDR3 DNA sequence: TGTGCCAGCAGCACTTTTGGACAGGGGGAAGGAAACACCATATATTTT. Encoded protein: CASSTFGQGEGNTIYF. Looking up the rest from reference TRBV7-9 and TRBJ1-3 gives the full variable domain: DTGVSQNPRHKITKRGQNVTFRCDPISEHNRLYWYRQTLGQGPEFLTYFQNEAQLEKSRLLSDRFSAERPKGSFSTLEIQRTEQGDSAMYLCASSTFGQGEGNTIYFGEGSWLTVV.